The text below deals with one T cell receptor beta chain. Its antigen remains unknown. Then a second PCR, running roughly 7 to 11 cycles, was carried out with a sample-barcoded 5' primer and a J-beta primer mix. TCRdb used MiXCR to reprocess the 5' RACE reads, holding one entry per CDR3 protein. The profile shows roughly 720,000 distinct CDR3 sequences, approximately 53% of them singletons. The CDR3 is made up of 19 amino acids. The germline CDR1 and CDR2 sequences are LGHNA and YNFKEQ. Between the trimmed V and J ends, which lost 1 base and 2 bases, there was a span of 21 bases. This entry belongs to a study of blood T cells in healthy people across ages. Study-level points and caveats: Roughly linear declines in TCR beta diversity per million T cells occurred with age.

V usage is TRBV4-2 and J usage is TRBJ2-1; possibly TRBD2 for D (6 bases). The sequencing sample was made of blood. This receptor was taken from a man older than 75 in good health. Here the CDR3 DNA reads TGTGCCAGCAGCCAAGGATTAGGGGACTCTAAGGGCCCCTACAATGAGCAGTTCTTC. It yields the protein CASSQGLGDSKGPYNEQFF.